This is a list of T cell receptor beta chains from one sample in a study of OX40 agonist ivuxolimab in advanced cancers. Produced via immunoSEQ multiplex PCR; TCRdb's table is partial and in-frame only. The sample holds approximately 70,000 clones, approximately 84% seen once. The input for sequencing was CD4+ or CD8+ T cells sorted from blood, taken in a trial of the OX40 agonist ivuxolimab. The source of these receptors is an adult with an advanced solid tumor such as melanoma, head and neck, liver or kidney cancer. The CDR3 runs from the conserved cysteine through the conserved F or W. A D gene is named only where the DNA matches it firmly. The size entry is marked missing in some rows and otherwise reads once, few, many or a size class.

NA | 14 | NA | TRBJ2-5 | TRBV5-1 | TGCGCCAGCAGGAAGCAGGGGAACCAAGAGACCCAGTACTTC | CASRKQGNQETQYF
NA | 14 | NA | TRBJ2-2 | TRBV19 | TGTGCCAGTATTCCACAGAGAAACACCGGGGAGCTGTTTTTT | CASIPQRNTGELFF
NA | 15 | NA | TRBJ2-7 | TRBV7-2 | TGTGCCAGCAGCTTATGGGAAGCGACCAGCTACGAGCAGTACTTC | CASSLWEATSYEQYF
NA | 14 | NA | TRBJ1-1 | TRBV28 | TGTGCCAGCAGTTTGGGGGGGGAGAACACTGAAGCTTTCTTT | CASSLGGENTEAFF
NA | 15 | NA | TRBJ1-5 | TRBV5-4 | TGTGCCAGCAGCTTGGGGATCGGGCCCAATCAGCCCCAGCATTTT | CASSLGIGPNQPQHF
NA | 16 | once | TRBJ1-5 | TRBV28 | TGTGCCAGCAGTCTATCAGGGAAGCTGGGCAATCAGCCCCAGCATTTT | CASSLSGKLGNQPQHF
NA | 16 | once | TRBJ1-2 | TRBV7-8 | TGTGCCAGCAGCCCCCAGGACGGGACACCACCGTTCGGCTACACCTTC | CASSPQDGTPPFGYTF
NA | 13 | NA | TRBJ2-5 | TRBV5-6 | TGTGCCAGCAGCCCAGGGATTTACAAGACCCAGTACTTC | CASSPGIYKTQYF
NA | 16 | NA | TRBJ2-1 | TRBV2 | TGTGCCAGCAGTGAACCTTTGCTGAGCTCCTACAATGAGCAGTTCTTC | CASSEPLLSSYNEQFF
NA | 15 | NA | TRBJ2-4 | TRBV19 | TGTGCCAGTAGTATAGGTGGCAAAGCCAAAAACATTCAGTACTTC | CASSIGGKAKNIQYF
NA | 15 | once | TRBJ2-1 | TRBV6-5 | TGTGCCAGCAGCTTTCGTACTAGTCTCGGCGGTGAGCAGTTCTTC | CASSFRTSLGGEQFF
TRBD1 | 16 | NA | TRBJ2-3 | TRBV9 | TGTGCCAGCAGCGGCGTAGAACAGGGGTTAGGGGATACGCAGTATTTT | CASSGVEQGLGDTQYF
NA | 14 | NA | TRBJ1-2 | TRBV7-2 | TGTGCCAGCAGCCCCAGCCCGCAGCGGGATGGCTACACCTTC | CASSPSPQRDGYTF
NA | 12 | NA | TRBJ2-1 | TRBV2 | TGTGCCAGCACCCTGGGGGGCAATGAGCAGTTCTTC | CASTLGGNEQFF
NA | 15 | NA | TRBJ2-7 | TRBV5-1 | TGCGCCAGCAGCACTTTTGGAGAGGTTGCAGGCGAGCAGTACTTC | CASSTFGEVAGEQYF
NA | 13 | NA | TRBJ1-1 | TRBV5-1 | TGCGCCAGCAGGGAGCCCTATGGTGCTGAAGCTTTCTTT | CASREPYGAEAFF
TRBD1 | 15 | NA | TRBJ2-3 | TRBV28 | TGTGCCAGCTATCCGACAGGGCGTTTCACAGATACGCAGTATTTT | CASYPTGRFTDTQYF
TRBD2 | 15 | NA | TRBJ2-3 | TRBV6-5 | TGTGCCAGCAGTCGACTAGCGGGGAGCACAGATACGCAGTATTTT | CASSRLAGSTDTQYF
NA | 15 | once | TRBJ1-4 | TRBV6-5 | TGTGCCAGCAGTTTCCACAGGGCCCCTAATGAAAAACTGTTTTTT | CASSFHRAPNEKLFF
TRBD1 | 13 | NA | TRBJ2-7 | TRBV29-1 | TGCAGCGCCTCAGGGGGCGAAGGCTACGAGCAGTACTTC | CSASGGEGYEQYF
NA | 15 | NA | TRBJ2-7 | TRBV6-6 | TGTGCCAGCAGTTACTCCCCTAGGATCTCCTACGAGCAGTACTTC | CASSYSPRISYEQYF
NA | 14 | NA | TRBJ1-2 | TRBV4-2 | TGTGCCAGCAGCCAAGCCCGGATAGACTATGGCTACACCTTC | CASSQARIDYGYTF
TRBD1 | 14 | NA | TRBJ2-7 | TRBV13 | TGTGCCAGCAGCTTAGGGGACAGGGACTACGAGCAGTACTTC | CASSLGDRDYEQYF
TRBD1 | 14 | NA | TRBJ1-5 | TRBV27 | TGTGCCAGCAGACGGGGACAGCCCAATCAGCCCCAGCATTTT | CASRRGQPNQPQHF
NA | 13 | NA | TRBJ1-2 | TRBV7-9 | TGTGCCAGCAGCTTTAAGGCTAACTATGGCTACACCTTC | CASSFKANYGYTF
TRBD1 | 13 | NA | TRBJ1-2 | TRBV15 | TGTGCCACCACCCGGGGCAGGGGGGATGGCTACACCTTC | CATTRGRGDGYTF
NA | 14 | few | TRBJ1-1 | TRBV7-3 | TGTGCCAGCAGCTTAAGCAGGAGTAACACTGAAGCTTTCTTT | CASSLSRSNTEAFF
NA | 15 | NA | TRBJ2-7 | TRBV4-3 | TGCGCCAGCAGCCAGCGGAGGGGCTCAACCTACGAGCAGTACTTC | CASSQRRGSTYEQYF
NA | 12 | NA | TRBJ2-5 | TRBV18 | TGTGCCAGCTCACTAATCACGGAGACCCAGTACTTC | CASSLITETQYF
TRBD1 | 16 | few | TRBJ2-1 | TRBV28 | TGTGCCAGCAGTTTACCGGGACAGGGGGCATGGAATGAGCAGTTCTTC | CASSLPGQGAWNEQFF
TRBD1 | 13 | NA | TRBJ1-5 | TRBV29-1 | TGCAGCGTGGCGACAGGGGGCGATCAGCCCCAGCATTTT | CSVATGGDQPQHF
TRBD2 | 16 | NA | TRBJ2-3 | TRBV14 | TGTGCCAGCAGCCCCCTAGCGGGAGTCACCACAGATACGCAGTATTTT | CASSPLAGVTTDTQYF
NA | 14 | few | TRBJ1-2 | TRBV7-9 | TGTGCCAGCACCAAACGGGGGAATAACTATGGCTACACCTTC | CASTKRGNNYGYTF
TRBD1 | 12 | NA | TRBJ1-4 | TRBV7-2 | TGTGCCAGCAGCCCTGGGACAGGGGTAGTGTTTTTT | CASSPGTGVVFF
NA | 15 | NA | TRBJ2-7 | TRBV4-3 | TGCGCCAGCAGCCAACAACGGGTCCTCACCTACGAGCAGTACTTC | CASSQQRVLTYEQYF
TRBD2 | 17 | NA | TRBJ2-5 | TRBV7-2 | TGTGCCAGCAGCTTAGTTTGGCTAGCGGGCAACCAAGAGACCCAGTACTTC | CASSLVWLAGNQETQYF
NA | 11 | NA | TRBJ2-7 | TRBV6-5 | TGTGCCAGCAGTACCCGGACAGTGCAGTACTTC | CASSTRTVQYF
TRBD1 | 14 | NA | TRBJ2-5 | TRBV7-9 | TGTGCCAGCAGCGTGACAGGGTTCCAAGAGACCCAGTACTTC | CASSVTGFQETQYF
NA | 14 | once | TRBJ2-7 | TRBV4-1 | TGCGCCAGCAGCCAAGATGATTCTGGTTACGAGCAGTACTTC | CASSQDDSGYEQYF
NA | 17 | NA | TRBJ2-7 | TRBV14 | TGTGCCAGCAGCGCCAGCGTCAAACAGGCGAATGCCTACGAGCAGTACTTC | CASSASVKQANAYEQYF
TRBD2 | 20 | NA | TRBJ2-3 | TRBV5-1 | TGCGCCAGCAGCCCGAAGGGGACAGGGACTAGCGGGGGATCCACAGATACGCAGTATTTT | CASSPKGTGTSGGSTDTQYF
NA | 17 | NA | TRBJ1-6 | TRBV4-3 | TGCGCCAGCAGCCAAGAGGGAGGTCTCCACCAGTATTCACCCCTCCACTTT | CASSQEGGLHQYSPLHF
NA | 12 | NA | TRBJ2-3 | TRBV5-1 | TGCGCCAGCAGCTTACGCACAGATACGCAGTATTTT | CASSLRTDTQYF
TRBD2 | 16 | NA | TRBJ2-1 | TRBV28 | TGTGCCAGCAGGATAGGTGGGACTAGCATGATCGATGAGCAGTTCTTC | CASRIGGTSMIDEQFF
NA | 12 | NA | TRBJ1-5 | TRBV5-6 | TGTGCCAGCAGCTTGGGTCTTCAGCCCCAGCATTTT | CASSLGLQPQHF
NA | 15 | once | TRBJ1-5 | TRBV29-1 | TGCAGCGTTAGACGTCCCGGGGCGGCCAATCAGCCCCAGCATTTT | CSVRRPGAANQPQHF
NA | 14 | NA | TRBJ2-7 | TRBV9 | TGTGCCAGCAGCCCAGGCAGATCGTCCTACGAGCAGTACTTC | CASSPGRSSYEQYF
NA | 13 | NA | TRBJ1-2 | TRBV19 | TGTGCCAGTAGTCCTTCCGGCTCCTATGGCTACACCTTC | CASSPSGSYGYTF
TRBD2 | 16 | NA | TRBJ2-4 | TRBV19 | TGTGCCAGTAGTTTAGCTAGCGGGAGTTGGGAAAACATTCAGTACTTC | CASSLASGSWENIQYF
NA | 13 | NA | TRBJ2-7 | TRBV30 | TGTGCCTGGAGTGTTCAGGGTGGATACGAGCAGTACTTC | CAWSVQGGYEQYF